Presented here are 16 T cell receptor beta chains from one specimen sequenced in a study of T-cell reconstitution after alpha-beta-depleted transplantation in children. As it was prepared, the TCRbeta library received unique molecular identifiers. One entry per CDR3 protein, called by TCRdb with MiXCR from the PCR reads. Of 130,000 to 150,000 distinct CDR3 sequences in the sample, 8.8% are singletons; the top ten hold 15% to 20%. This specimen was PBMCs, mostly from graft donor cells, taken 180 days after TCRalphabeta/CD19-depleted stem cell transplant. The source is a female patient aged 2-9 years who had a stem cell transplant for congenital amegakaryocytic thrombocytopenia, so the T cells may come from the graft donor.

This chain uses TRBV6-1 with TRBJ2-2; D perhaps matches TRBD1 (6 bases). CDR1 and CDR2 from the germline V gene are MNHNS and SASEGT. Trimming took off 8 bases at V and 6 bases at J, with 16 bases between the two ends. The CDR3 is made up of 14 amino acids. CDR3 sequence (DNA): TGTGCCAGCCGTACAGGGAGAGGGGCCGGGGAGCTGTTTTTT. Its translation is CASRTGRGAGELFF.

In its sample, this clonotype was seen many times. The chain is built from TRBV5-1 and TRBJ2-1, with 14 bases matching TRBD2. The germline V gene has CDR1 SGHRS and CDR2 YFSETQ. V trimming: 0 bases; J trimming: 8 bases; junction bases outside the gene matches: 10. CDR3 length: 18 residues. CDR3 in DNA: TGCGCCAGCAGCTTGGGCCCGGGACTAGCGGGAGTCATGCATGAGCAGTTCTTC. Protein product: CASSLGPGLAGVMHEQFF.

This clonotype is termed medium-sized. This chain connects TRBV5-1 to TRBJ2-3; D not certain. This CDR3 region has 13 residues. Deletions cut 0 bases from V and 1 base from J, with 3 bases between. Germline V CDR1 and CDR2: SGHRS, YFSETQ. DNA of the CDR3: TGCGCCAGCAGCTTGGATGGCACAGATACGCAGTATTTT. Amino acids: CASSLDGTDTQYF.

This clonotype has ten or more counts. The J gene is TRBJ2-5, the V gene TRBV29-1, with 7 bases that match TRBD2. V trimming: 1 base; J trimming: 3 bases; junction bases outside the gene matches: 2. Germline assignment: CDR1 SQVTM and CDR2 ANQGSEA. This CDR3 comprises 13 residues. This CDR3 is CSVEGRGEETQYF. The CDR3, as DNA: TGCAGCGTTGAAGGACGGGGGGAAGAGACCCAGTACTTC.

CDR3 DNA: TGTGCCTCGGCTCAGGGCAACTATGGCTACACCTTC. This sequence encodes CASAQGNYGYTF. The genes are TRBV2 and TRBJ1-2, with a possible D match to TRBD1 (5 bases). CDR1 and CDR2 from the germline V gene are SNHLY and FYNNEI. V lost 11 bases and J 2 bases, leaving 12 bases between the germline ends. This CDR3 has 12 residues.

This clonotype was found many times. This chain links TRBV30 with TRBJ2-7; a possible D gene is TRBD1 (6 bases). CDR3 size: 12 residues. Germline CDR1 is GTSNPN and CDR2 is SVGIG (reference sequence). The V end was cut by 6 bases, the J end by 4 bases, with 13 bases between. The CDR3 here is CACAGQIYEQYF. CDR3 nucleotide sequence: TGTGCCTGCGCTGGACAGATATACGAGCAGTACTTC.

This clonotype was detected ten times or more. The chain links TRBV7-2 to TRBJ1-3, with D possibly TRBD1 on 6 matching bases. Per the germline V gene, CDR1 is SGHTA and CDR2 is FQGNSA. The CDR3 runs 15 residues. V lost 2 bases and J lost 2, with 10 bases in between. CDR3 sequence: CASSLRQVPGNTIYF. The CDR3 DNA is TGTGCCAGCAGCTTAAGACAGGTCCCTGGAAACACCATATATTTT.

This clonotype was found many times. The chain has TRBV4-1 and TRBJ1-1; perhaps TRBD1 as D (6 bases). The CDR3 has 15 amino acids. V gave up 0 bases and J gave up 0 bases, with 8 bases separating them. CDR1 is MGHRA and CDR2 is YSYEKL in the germline V gene. CDR3 sequence (DNA): TGCGCCAGCAGCCAAGATCAGGGGATGAACACTGAAGCTTTCTTT. Translated: CASSQDQGMNTEAFF.

In its sample, this clonotype was seen many times. The V and J genes are TRBV15 and TRBJ2-2, with D maybe TRBD2 (7 bases). Trimming left V 4 bases short and J 5 bases short, with 11 bases between. The CDR3 is 14 residues long. Germline V gene sequence: CDR1 LNHNV, CDR2 YYDKDF (reference sequence). The CDR3 bases are TGTGCCACCAGCAAGGAGGGGGGGACCGGGGAGCTGTTTTTT. Its protein product is CATSKEGGTGELFF.

The rearrangement uses TRBV6-1 and TRBJ2-2; D is unclear. Germline V gene sequence: CDR1 MNHNS, CDR2 SASEGT. Trimming took off 6 bases at V and 7 bases at J, with 12 bases between the two ends. The length of the CDR3 is 13 residues. The CDR3 sequence: CASRVSGDGELFF. CDR3 nucleotide sequence: TGTGCCAGCAGGGTCTCGGGCGACGGGGAGCTGTTTTTT.

This clonotype was seen repeatedly, ten times or more. The chain couples TRBV7-2 to TRBJ2-5, with D perhaps assigned TRBD1 or TRBD2 (5 bases each). The CDR3 has 17 amino acids. The V and J ends lost 1 base and 3 bases respectively, with 18 bases between them. Germline V CDR1 and CDR2: SGHTA, FQGNSA. CDR3 amino acids: CASSLGGIGTEEETQYF. The CDR3 nucleotides are TGTGCCAGCAGCTTAGGGGGAATAGGGACGGAGGAAGAGACCCAGTACTTC.

In the case of this clonotype: This may come from a read error, since a much larger clone is one base off. This sequence joins TRBV6-1 and TRBJ2-5; 12 nucleotides match TRBD1. The CDR3 length is 15 residues. Germline values: CDR1 MNHNS, CDR2 SASEGT. The CDR3 region is CASSRDRGRLLTKYF. The CDR3 DNA follows: TGTGCCAGCAGCCGGGACAGGGGGCGTCTACTGACCAAGTACTTC.

The table lists this clonotype with many counts. This rearrangement joins TRBV19 to TRBJ1-5, with 9 bases aligning to TRBD1. The length of the CDR3 is 17 residues. Looked up from germline, CDR1 is LNHDA and CDR2 is SQIVND (reference sequence). V shed 6 bases, J shed 3 bases, and the junction held 12 bases outside the gene matches. The CDR3 is CASREPGQGFINQPQHF. In DNA form, the CDR3 reads TGTGCCAGTAGGGAACCGGGACAGGGATTTATCAATCAGCCCCAGCATTTT.

This clonotype was seen ten or more times. V is TRBV28 and J is TRBJ2-3, with 10 bases matching TRBD1. The length of the CDR3 is 14 residues. V was pared by 4 bases and J by 6 bases, with 4 bases of the junction left unmatched. The germline CDR1 and CDR2 sequences are MDHEN and SYDVKM. The CDR3 DNA follows: TGTGCCAGCAGTTCCAGGACAGGGGGGGATACGCAGTATTTT. It encodes CASSSRTGGDTQYF. Combining the CDR3 with reference TRBV28 and TRBJ2-3 gives the whole variable domain DVKVTQSSRYLVKRTGEKVFLECVQDMDHENMFWYRQDPGLGLRLIYFSYDVKMKEKGDIPEGYSVSREKKERFSLILESASTNQTSMYLCASSSRTGGDTQYFGPGTRLTVL.

J is TRBJ2-1 and V is TRBV20-1; TRBD2 agrees at 11 bases. The germline V gene encodes CDR1 DFQATT and CDR2 SNEGSKA (reference sequence). Germline trimming cut 6 bases from V and 15 bases from J; bases unmatched to any gene: 16. The CDR3 is 14 amino acids. The CDR3 region is CSAKPGLAVRALFF. The CDR3 DNA reads as TGCAGTGCAAAACCGGGACTAGCGGTCCGAGCACTGTTCTTC.

This clonotype was counted between two and nine times. The gene calls are TRBV12-3 or TRBV12-4 and TRBJ1-1; D is perhaps TRBD1 (6 bases). V lost 1 base and J lost 5, with 11 bases in between. The CDR3 covers 14 residues. For the CDR3, the DNA is TGTGCCAGCAGTTTAGTAATAGGGGGGACTGAAGCTTTCTTT. It is translated as CASSLVIGGTEAFF.